This T cell receptor (beta chain) was obtained from a study of spatial heterogeneity in lung cancer. The overall study: Each distinct TCR and UMI combination averaged more than ten appearances in raw reads. Overall study results and limits: Ubiquitous expanded tumor TCRs surfaced in blood more at resection than they did at follow-up.

Time point reported: sample taken at primary tumor resection. Researchers sequenced whole RNA taken from tumor, nontumor lung or frozen PBMC without sorting. TCRdb re-called the 5' RACE reads through MiXCR, storing one row per CDR3 protein. The sample has around 92,000 distinct CDR3 sequences; 9.5% to 15% are singletons. This clonotype was recorded at least ten times. Its specificity is unknown. The CDR3 has 14 residues. The V end was cut by 1 base, the J end by 2 bases, with 6 bases between. This chain connects TRBV12-3 or TRBV12-4 to TRBJ1-5; no definite D call. This sequence was found in a male donor with early-stage non-small cell lung cancer. Source: PBMCs, taken at surgery. In DNA, the CDR3 is TGTGCCAGCAGTTTAGGGGTGGGCAATCAGCCCCAGCATTTT. This sequence encodes CASSLGVGNQPQHF.